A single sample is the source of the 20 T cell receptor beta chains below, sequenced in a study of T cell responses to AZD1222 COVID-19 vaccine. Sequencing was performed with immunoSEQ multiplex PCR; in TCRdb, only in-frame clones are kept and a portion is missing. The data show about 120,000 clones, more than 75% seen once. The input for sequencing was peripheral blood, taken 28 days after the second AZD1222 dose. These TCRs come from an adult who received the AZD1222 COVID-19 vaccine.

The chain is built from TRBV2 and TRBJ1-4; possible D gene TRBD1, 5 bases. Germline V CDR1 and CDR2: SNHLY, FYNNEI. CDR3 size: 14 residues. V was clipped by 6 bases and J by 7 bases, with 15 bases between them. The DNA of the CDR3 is TGTGCCAGCAGCGTCCAGGGTATGGGTGAAAAACTGTTTTTT. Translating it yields CASSVQGMGEKLFF. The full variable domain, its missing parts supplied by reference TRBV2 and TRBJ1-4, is EPEVTQTPSHQVTQMGQEVILRCVPISNHLYFYWYRQILGQKVEFLVSFYNNEISEKSEIFDDQFSVERPDGSNFTLKIRSTKLEDSAMYFCASSVQGMGEKLFFGSGTQLSVL.

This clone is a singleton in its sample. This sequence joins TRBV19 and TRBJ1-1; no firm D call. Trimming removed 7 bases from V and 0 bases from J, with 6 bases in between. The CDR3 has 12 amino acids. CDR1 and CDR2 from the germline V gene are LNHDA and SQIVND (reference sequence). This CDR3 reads CASTRLNTEAFF. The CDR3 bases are TGTGCCAGTACTCGTCTGAACACTGAAGCTTTCTTT.

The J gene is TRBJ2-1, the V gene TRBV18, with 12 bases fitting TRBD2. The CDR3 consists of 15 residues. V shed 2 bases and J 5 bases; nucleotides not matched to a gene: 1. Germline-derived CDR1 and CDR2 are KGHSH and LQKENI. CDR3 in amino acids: CASSPGLAGNNEQFF. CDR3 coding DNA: TGTGCCAGCTCACCAGGACTAGCGGGGAACAATGAGCAGTTCTTC.

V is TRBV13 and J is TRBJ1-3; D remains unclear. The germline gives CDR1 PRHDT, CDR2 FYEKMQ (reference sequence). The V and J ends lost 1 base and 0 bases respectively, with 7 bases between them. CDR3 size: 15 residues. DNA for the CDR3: TGTGCCAGCAGCTTAGTCGCCCCCTCTGGAAACACCATATATTTT. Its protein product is CASSLVAPSGNTIYF.

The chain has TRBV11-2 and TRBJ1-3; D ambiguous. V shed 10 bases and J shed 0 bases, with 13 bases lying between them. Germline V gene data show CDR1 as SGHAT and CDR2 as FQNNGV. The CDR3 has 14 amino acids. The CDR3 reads CATRSGSSGNTIYF. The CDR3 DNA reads TGTGCCACCCGGTCCGGCAGCTCTGGAAACACCATATATTTT.

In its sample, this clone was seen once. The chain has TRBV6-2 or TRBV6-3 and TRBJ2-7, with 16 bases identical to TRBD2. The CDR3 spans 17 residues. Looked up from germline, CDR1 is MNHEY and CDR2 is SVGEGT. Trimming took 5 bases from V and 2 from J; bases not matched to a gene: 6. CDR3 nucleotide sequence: TGTGCCAGCAGTCCCGGGACTAGCGGGAGGGACGCCTACGAGCAGTACTTC. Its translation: CASSPGTSGRDAYEQYF.

The CDR3 loop is CASSQGVGVVVTNEKLFF. For the CDR3, the DNA is TGTGCCAGCAGCCAGGGAGTCGGGGTTGTCGTGACTAATGAAAAACTGTTTTTT. The genes are TRBV3-1 (or the pseudogene TRBV3-2) and TRBJ1-4; D not certain. The germline CDR1 and CDR2 sequences are LGHDT and YNNKEL (reference sequence). V was trimmed by 3 bases and J by 2 bases, leaving 19 bases between them. The length of the CDR3 is 18 residues.

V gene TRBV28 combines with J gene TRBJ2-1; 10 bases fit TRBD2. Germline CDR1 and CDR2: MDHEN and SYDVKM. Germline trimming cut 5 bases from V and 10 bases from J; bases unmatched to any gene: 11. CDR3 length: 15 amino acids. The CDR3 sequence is CASSSPSGRGPEQFF. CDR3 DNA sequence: TGTGCCAGCAGTAGCCCAAGCGGGAGGGGGCCCGAGCAGTTCTTC.

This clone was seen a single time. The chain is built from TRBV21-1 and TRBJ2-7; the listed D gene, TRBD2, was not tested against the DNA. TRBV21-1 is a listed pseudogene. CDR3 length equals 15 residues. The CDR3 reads CASSLGLAENYEQYF. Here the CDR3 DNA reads TGTGCCAGCAGTTTGGGACTAGCGGAAAACTACGAGCAGTACTTC.

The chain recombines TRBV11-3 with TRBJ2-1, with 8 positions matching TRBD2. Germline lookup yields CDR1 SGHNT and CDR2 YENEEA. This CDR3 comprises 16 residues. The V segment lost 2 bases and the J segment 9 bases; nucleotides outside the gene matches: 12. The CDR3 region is CASSLSGGRSTSEQFF. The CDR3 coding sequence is TGTGCCAGCAGCTTATCCGGCGGGAGGTCAACCAGTGAGCAGTTCTTC.

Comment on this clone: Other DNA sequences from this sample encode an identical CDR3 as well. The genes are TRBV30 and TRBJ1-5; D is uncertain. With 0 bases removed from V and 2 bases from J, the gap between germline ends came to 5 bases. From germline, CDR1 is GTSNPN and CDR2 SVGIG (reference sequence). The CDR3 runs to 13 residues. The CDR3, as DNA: TGTGCCTGGAGTGTGCAGGGCAATCAGCCCCAGCATTTT. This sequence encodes CAWSVQGNQPQHF.

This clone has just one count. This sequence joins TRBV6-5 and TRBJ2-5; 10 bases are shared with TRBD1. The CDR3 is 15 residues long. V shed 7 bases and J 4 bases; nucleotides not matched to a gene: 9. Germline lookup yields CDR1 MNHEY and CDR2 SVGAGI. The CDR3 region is CASTPGQGNIETQYF. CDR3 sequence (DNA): TGTGCCAGCACTCCGGGACAGGGGAATATAGAGACCCAGTACTTC.

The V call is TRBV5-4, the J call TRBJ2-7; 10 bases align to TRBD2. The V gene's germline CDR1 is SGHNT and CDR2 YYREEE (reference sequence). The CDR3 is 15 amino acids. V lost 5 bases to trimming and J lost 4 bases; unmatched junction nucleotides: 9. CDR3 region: CASSQRGLAPYEQYF. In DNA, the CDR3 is TGTGCCAGCAGTCAGAGGGGACTAGCGCCTTACGAGCAGTACTTC.

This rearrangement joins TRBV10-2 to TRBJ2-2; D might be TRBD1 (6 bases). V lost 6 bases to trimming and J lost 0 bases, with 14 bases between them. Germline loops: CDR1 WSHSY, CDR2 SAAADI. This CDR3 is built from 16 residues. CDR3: CASRDLDRPNTGELFF. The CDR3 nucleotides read TGCGCCAGCAGGGACTTAGACAGGCCGAACACCGGGGAGCTGTTTTTT.

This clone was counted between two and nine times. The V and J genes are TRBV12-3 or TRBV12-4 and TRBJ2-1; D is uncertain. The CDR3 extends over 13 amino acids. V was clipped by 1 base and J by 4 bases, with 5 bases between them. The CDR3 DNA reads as TGTGCCAGCAGTTTAGGTTCTTACAATGAGCAGTTCTTC. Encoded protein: CASSLGSYNEQFF.

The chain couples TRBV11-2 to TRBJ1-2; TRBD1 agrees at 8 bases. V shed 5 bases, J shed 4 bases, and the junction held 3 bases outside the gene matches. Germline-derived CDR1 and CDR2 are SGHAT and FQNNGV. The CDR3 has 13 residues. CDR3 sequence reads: CASSPDRGYGYTF. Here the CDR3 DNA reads TGTGCCAGCAGCCCTGACAGGGGCTATGGCTACACCTTC.

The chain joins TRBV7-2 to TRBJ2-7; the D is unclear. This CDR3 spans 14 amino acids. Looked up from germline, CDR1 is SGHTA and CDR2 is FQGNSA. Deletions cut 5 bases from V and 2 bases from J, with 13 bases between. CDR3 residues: CASSTTLVTYEQYF. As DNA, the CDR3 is TGTGCCAGCAGCACGACTCTCGTGACCTACGAGCAGTACTTC.

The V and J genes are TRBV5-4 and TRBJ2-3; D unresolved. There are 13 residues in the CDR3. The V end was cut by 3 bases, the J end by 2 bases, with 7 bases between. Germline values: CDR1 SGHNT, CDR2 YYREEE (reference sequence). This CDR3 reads CASSSSPTDTQYF. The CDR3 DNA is TGTGCCAGCAGCTCCTCCCCCACAGATACGCAGTATTTT.

Here the CDR3 reads CASSWPTGNGETQYF. The DNA of the CDR3 is TGTGCCAGCAGCTGGCCGACAGGGAATGGGGAGACCCAGTACTTC. The chain carries TRBV5-4 and TRBJ2-5, with TRBD1 identical over 7 bases. Germline values: CDR1 SGHNT, CDR2 YYREEE (reference sequence). V lost 3 bases to trimming and J lost 5 bases; unmatched junction nucleotides: 10. The CDR3 has 15 amino acids.

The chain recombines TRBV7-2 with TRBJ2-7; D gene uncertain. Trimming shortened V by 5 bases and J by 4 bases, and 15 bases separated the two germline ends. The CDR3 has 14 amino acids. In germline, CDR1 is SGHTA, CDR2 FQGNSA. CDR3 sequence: CASSPTRGDYEQYF. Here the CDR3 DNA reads TGTGCCAGCAGCCCAACCCGAGGAGATTACGAGCAGTACTTC.